This entry lists 31 T cell receptor beta chains sequenced from one sample in a study of blood T cell repertoires in COVID-19. The data were produced by immunoSEQ multiplex PCR, yet TCRdb's version contains in-frame clones alone and is incomplete. This sample has a few hundred thousand clones, with around 87% found just once. Sequencing was done on a sample of PBMCs or T cells enriched from blood (not recorded which). These TCRs come from a man aged 35 to 55 in a cohort exposed to, infected with or recovered from COVID-19 (not recorded which).

This chain connects TRBV6-6 to TRBJ1-3, with D possibly being TRBD1 (6 bases). Germline V gene sequence: CDR1 MNHNY, CDR2 SVGAGI (reference sequence). The CDR3 is made up of 15 amino acids. V lost 5 bases and J lost 0, with 11 bases in between. CDR3 loop: CASSRTGSSGNTIYF. CDR3 DNA: TGTGCCAGCAGTCGTACAGGGAGCTCTGGAAACACCATATATTTT.

This chain's CDR3 is CASSPKGGAGQPQHF. DNA for the CDR3: TGTGCCAGCTCACCAAAAGGGGGGGCAGGGCAGCCCCAGCATTTT. The chain is built from TRBV18 and TRBJ1-5, with D possibly being TRBD1 (6 bases). CDR1 and CDR2 from the germline V gene are KGHSH and LQKENI. Trimming shortened V by 2 bases and J by 7 bases, and 15 bases separated the two germline ends. This CDR3 is built from 15 residues.

The chain is built from TRBV27 and TRBJ1-4; 8 positions agree with TRBD1. V shed 5 bases, J shed 5 bases, and the junction held 13 bases outside the gene matches. CDR3 size: 17 residues. Germline values: CDR1 MNHEY, CDR2 SMNVEV (reference sequence). The chain's CDR3 is CASSPQTGARANEKLFF. In DNA, the CDR3 is TGTGCCAGCAGTCCCCAGACAGGGGCGCGTGCAAATGAAAAACTGTTTTTT.

The rearrangement joins TRBV10-3 to TRBJ2-7; TRBD1 aligns across 8 bases. CDR3 size: 16 residues. Trimming removed 5 bases from V and 3 bases from J; junction bases left unmatched: 12. Germline loops: CDR1 ENHRY, CDR2 SYGVKD. CDR3 sequence reads: CAISPGTGSGSYEQYF. The DNA for the CDR3 is TGTGCCATCAGTCCCGGGACAGGTTCGGGAAGCTACGAGCAGTACTTC.

The genes are TRBV5-1 and TRBJ1-2; D is undetermined. Germline values: CDR1 SGHRS, CDR2 YFSETQ. The CDR3 totals 14 residues. V was pared by 0 bases and J by 5 bases, with 11 bases between. CDR3 coding DNA: TGCGCCAGCAGCTTGGAGGACGGGATGTATGGCTACACCTTC. Translating gives CASSLEDGMYGYTF.

The chain is built from TRBV28 and TRBJ1-3, with D unclear. The CDR3 is 14 residues long. Between the trimmed V and J ends, which lost 7 bases and 0 bases, there was a span of 10 bases. In germline, CDR1 is MDHEN, CDR2 SYDVKM. In nucleotides, the CDR3 is TGTGCCAGCAATGTCGGGTTCTCTGGAAACACCATATATTTT. This translates into CASNVGFSGNTIYF.

The V call is TRBV28, the J call TRBJ1-2; the match to TRBD1 covers 7 bases. The V gene's germline CDR1 is MDHEN and CDR2 SYDVKM. Trimming removed 3 bases from V and 6 bases from J; junction bases left unmatched: 7. This CDR3 is 14 amino acids long. In DNA form, the CDR3 reads TGTGCCAGCAGTTTGCCCACAGGGGTAAATGGCTACACCTTC. Translated, it gives CASSLPTGVNGYTF.

The gene calls are TRBV2 and TRBJ2-2; 14 bases fit TRBD2. With V trimmed by 6 bases and J by 0 bases, 9 bases remained unmatched. Per germline, CDR1 SNHLY and CDR2 FYNNEI. The CDR3 sequence is 19 residues long. CDR3 in amino acids: CASRAYGTSGRSNTGELFF. Written as DNA, the CDR3 is TGTGCCAGCAGAGCCTACGGGACTAGCGGGAGATCGAACACCGGGGAGCTGTTTTTT.

This sequence joins TRBV9 and TRBJ2-3; no firm D call. This CDR3 comprises 15 residues. From germline, CDR1 is SGDLS and CDR2 YYNGEE. Deletions cut 0 bases from V and 5 bases from J, with 13 bases between. The CDR3 reads CASSVGVRQIDTQYF. In DNA form, the CDR3 reads TGTGCCAGCAGCGTAGGGGTTCGACAAATAGATACGCAGTATTTT.

The chain has TRBV3-1 (or the pseudogene TRBV3-2) and TRBJ2-3, with TRBD2 matching over 12 bases. The CDR3 has 18 amino acids. J was trimmed by 8 bases and V by 3 bases; bases with no gene match: 15. Looked up from germline, CDR1 is LGHDT and CDR2 is YNNKEL (reference sequence). The CDR3 nucleotides read TGTGCCAGCAGCCAGCTTTCATCCCTAGCGGGAGGGGTGGGTACGCAGTATTTT. Its protein is CASSQLSSLAGGVGTQYF.

This clone was detected a few times. The rearrangement joins TRBV5-1 to TRBJ2-7; the D gene is possibly TRBD1 (5 bases). Germline CDR1 reads SGHRS; CDR2 reads YFSETQ. The CDR3 is 13 residues long. V was clipped by 0 bases and J by 5 bases, with 9 bases between them. DNA of the CDR3: TGCGCCAGCAGCTTGGGACAGCCCAACGAGCAGTACTTC. The encoded protein is CASSLGQPNEQYF.

The chain is built from TRBV5-4 and TRBJ2-2; TRBD1 matches 7 bases. V was clipped by 6 bases and J by 1 base; unmatched bases: 6. Germline lookup yields CDR1 SGHNT and CDR2 YYREEE (reference sequence). There are 15 residues in the CDR3. Written as DNA, the CDR3 is TGTGCCAGCATGAATAACAGGGGGAACACCGGGGAGCTGTTTTTT. Its protein is CASMNNRGNTGELFF.

This clone was detected only once. The CDR3 DNA sequence: TGTGCCAGCAGGAAGGACAGTAAGGGGGAGACCCAGTACTTC. Its protein product is CASRKDSKGETQYF. V and J are TRBV2 and TRBJ2-5, with a tentative D call TRBD1 (6 bases). The V end was cut by 6 bases, the J end by 5 bases, with 16 bases between. The germline CDR1 and CDR2 sequences are SNHLY and FYNNEI. This CDR3 region has 14 residues.

CDR3 DNA: TGTGCCAGCAGCGTCCAGACAGGGGGCTCCTACAATGAGCAGTTCTTC. As protein: CASSVQTGGSYNEQFF. The V gene is TRBV9, the J gene TRBJ2-1; 9 nucleotides match TRBD1. Germline V gene data show CDR1 as SGDLS and CDR2 as YYNGEE. V was clipped by 2 bases and J by 0 bases; unmatched bases: 3. This CDR3 contains 16 residues.

The gene calls are TRBV2 and TRBJ1-4, with a weak D call TRBD1 (6 bases). The ends were cut back, 5 bases at V and 8 bases at J, with 9 bases in the middle. The CDR3 contains 12 residues. CDR1 is SNHLY and CDR2 is FYNNEI in the germline V gene. This chain's CDR3 is CASSQTGEKLFF. The CDR3, as DNA: TGTGCCAGCAGTCAGACAGGAGAAAAACTGTTTTTT.

The V and J genes are TRBV6-5 and TRBJ1-5; 7 bases align to TRBD1. V was pared by 4 bases and J by 3 bases, with 6 bases of the junction left unmatched. Germline V gene lookup returns CDR1 MNHEY and CDR2 SVGAGI. The CDR3 is 15 amino acids. The CDR3, as DNA: TGTGCCAGCAGTTCCTACGGGACAGCCAATCAGCCCCAGCATTTT. As protein: CASSSYGTANQPQHF.

With respect to this clone: Its ends do not fully match the called genes, so a read error is possible. The chain has TRBV3-1 (or the pseudogene TRBV3-2) and TRBJ2-1; 11 bases line up with TRBD2. Looked up from germline, CDR1 is LGHDT and CDR2 is YNNKEL (reference sequence). The CDR3 length is 15 residues. The CDR3 spells CASSQRLLAGANRLF. The CDR3 region has the DNA TGTGCCAGCAGCCAAAGGCTACTAGCGGGAGCGAATAGGCTCTTC.

The V gene is TRBV7-2, the J gene TRBJ2-7; 8 bases fit TRBD1. CDR1 SGHTA and CDR2 FQGNSA come from the germline V gene. After removal of 5 bases from V and 3 bases from J, the junction contained 9 bases not matched to a gene. CDR3 length: 15 amino acids. The CDR3 sequence is CASSPTGQGVYEQYF. CDR3 sequence (DNA): TGTGCCAGCAGCCCAACCGGACAGGGTGTCTACGAGCAGTACTTC.

The chain has TRBV7-9 and TRBJ2-1, with 9 bases matching TRBD1. V trimming: 0 bases; J trimming: 8 bases; junction bases outside the gene matches: 2. CDR1 and CDR2 (germline): SEHNR, FQNEAQ (reference sequence). This CDR3 region has 14 residues. CDR3 in DNA: TGTGCCAGCAGCTTAGCGGGGACAGGGCATGAGCAGTTCTTC. It translates to CASSLAGTGHEQFF.

This chain connects TRBV2 to TRBJ2-7; TRBD1 matches at 10 bases. The germline V gene encodes CDR1 SNHLY and CDR2 FYNNEI. The CDR3 sequence is 14 residues long. V gave up 6 bases and J gave up 4 bases; unmatched junction bases: 6. The CDR3 nucleotides are TGTGCCAGCAGGCCGGACAGGGGGGCTTACGAGCAGTACTTC. Amino acids: CASRPDRGAYEQYF.

This sequence joins TRBV7-2 and TRBJ2-1; 11 nucleotides match TRBD2. The CDR3 length is 17 residues. V gave up 0 bases and J gave up 4 bases; unmatched junction bases: 5. The germline V gene encodes CDR1 SGHTA and CDR2 FQGNSA. The CDR3 sequence: CASSLASTSGTYNEQFF. For the CDR3, the DNA is TGTGCCAGCAGCTTAGCTTCGACTAGCGGGACATACAATGAGCAGTTCTTC.

The chain employs TRBV30 and TRBJ2-1; D not resolved. The CDR3 is made up of 13 amino acids. Trimming pared 1 base from V and 5 bases from J, leaving 9 bases between. CDR1 is GTSNPN, CDR2 SVGIG, per germline (reference sequence). Here the CDR3 DNA reads TGTGCCTGGAGTGGCGGAGTAGACAATGAGCAGTTCTTC. It yields the protein CAWSGGVDNEQFF. Filled out from reference TRBV30 and TRBJ2-1, the complete variable domain reads SQTIHQWPATLVQPVGSPLSLECTVEGTSNPNLYWYRQAAGRGLQLLFYSVGIGQISSEVPQNLSASRPQDRQFILSSKKLLLSDSGFYLCAWSGGVDNEQFFGPGTRLTVL.

The chain uses TRBV27 and TRBJ2-7; the D gene is possibly TRBD2 (6 bases). The CDR3 is made up of 14 amino acids. Germline loops: CDR1 MNHEY, CDR2 SMNVEV (reference sequence). Trimming took off 5 bases at V and 4 bases at J, with 15 bases between the two ends. The CDR3 bases are TGTGCCAGCAGTCCCCCCCCAGGGAGGTACGAGCAGTACTTC. As protein: CASSPPPGRYEQYF.

The genes are TRBV11-2 and TRBJ1-1; possibly TRBD1 for D (5 bases). Germline V CDR1 and CDR2: SGHAT, FQNNGV. The CDR3 consists of 15 residues. Trimming removed 2 bases from V and 5 bases from J, with 15 bases in between. The CDR3: CASSLRAGGGTEAFF. The CDR3 region has the DNA TGTGCCAGCAGCTTACGGGCAGGCGGGGGGACTGAAGCTTTCTTT.

The CDR3 DNA is TGTGCCAGCAGCTTATTAGGGGGCACAACGAACACCGGGGAGCTGTTTTTT. Translating gives CASSLLGGTTNTGELFF. The J gene is TRBJ2-2, the V gene TRBV11-2; 7 bases map to TRBD1. V trimming: 2 bases; J trimming: 0 bases; junction bases outside the gene matches: 6. CDR3 length: 17 residues. Germline V lookup: CDR1 SGHAT, CDR2 FQNNGV.

The chain couples TRBV15 to TRBJ2-7; 9 nucleotides align to TRBD2. The CDR3 length is 15 residues. With V trimmed by 5 bases and J by 4 bases, 9 bases remained unmatched. The V gene's germline CDR1 is LNHNV and CDR2 YYDKDF (reference sequence). The chain's CDR3 is CATSVDGTSFYEQYF. DNA of the CDR3: TGTGCCACCAGCGTTGACGGGACTAGCTTTTACGAGCAGTACTTC. The entire variable domain, with the rest obtained from reference TRBV15 and TRBJ2-7, is as follows: DAMVIQNPRYQVTQFGKPVTLSCSQTLNHNVMYWYQQKSSQAPKLLFHYYDKDFNNEADTPDNFQSRRPNTSFCFLDIRSPGLGDTAMYLCATSVDGTSFYEQYFGPGTRLTVT.

The V call is TRBV6-5, the J call TRBJ1-1; D unclear. The CDR3 is 15 amino acids. The germline V and J ends were trimmed by 0 bases and 0 bases, with 8 bases remaining between them. The V gene's germline CDR1 is MNHEY and CDR2 SVGAGI. The CDR3 region has the DNA TGTGCCAGCAGTTACTCGAAAGAGCTGAACACTGAAGCTTTCTTT. Encoded protein: CASSYSKELNTEAFF.

This clone occurred a few times. The rearrangement links TRBV18 to TRBJ2-1; 7 bases line up with TRBD1. This CDR3 has 17 residues. Germline V gene lookup returns CDR1 KGHSH and CDR2 LQKENI. J was trimmed by 0 bases and V by 3 bases; bases with no gene match: 8. The CDR3 spells CASSPRGQANSYNEQFF. As DNA, the CDR3 is TGTGCCAGCTCACCGCGCGGACAGGCCAACTCCTACAATGAGCAGTTCTTC.

This clone was seen just once. This chain joins TRBV7-9 and TRBJ1-2; no firm D call. Deletions cut 1 base from V and 0 bases from J, with 9 bases between. CDR3 length: 15 amino acids. From germline, CDR1 is SEHNR and CDR2 FQNEAQ (reference sequence). The CDR3 here is CASSLVQYTNYGYTF. CDR3 coding DNA: TGTGCCAGCAGCTTAGTCCAGTATACTAACTATGGCTACACCTTC.

The chain employs TRBV7-9 and TRBJ2-7; D possibly corresponds to TRBD1 (7 bases). This CDR3 spans 15 amino acids. The ends were cut back, 5 bases at V and 5 bases at J, with 19 bases in the middle. Germline V lookup: CDR1 SEHNR, CDR2 FQNEAQ (reference sequence). This chain's CDR3 is CASSGGTDGFHEQYF. The CDR3 region has the DNA TGTGCCAGCAGCGGGGGGACAGACGGTTTCCACGAGCAGTACTTC. The whole variable domain, filled in from reference TRBV7-9 and TRBJ2-7, reads DTGVSQNPRHKITKRGQNVTFRCDPISEHNRLYWYRQTLGQGPEFLTYFQNEAQLEKSRLLSDRFSAERPKGSFSTLEIQRTEQGDSAMYLCASSGGTDGFHEQYFGPGTRLTVT.

The rearrangement links TRBV5-1 to TRBJ1-4; the match to TRBD1 covers 7 bases. Germline V gene lookup returns CDR1 SGHRS and CDR2 YFSETQ. CDR3 length: 15 residues. The trim removed 4 bases at V and 5 bases at J, leaving 8 bases unmatched. This CDR3 is CASSALGTENEKLFF. CDR3 sequence (DNA): TGCGCCAGCAGCGCGCTAGGGACAGAAAATGAAAAACTGTTTTTT. Full variable domain (missing parts from reference TRBV5-1 and TRBJ1-4): KAGVTQTPRYLIKTRGQQVTLSCSPISGHRSVSWYQQTPGQGLQFLFEYFSETQRNKGNFPGRFSGRQFSNSRSEMNVSTLELGDSALYLCASSALGTENEKLFFGSGTQLSVL.